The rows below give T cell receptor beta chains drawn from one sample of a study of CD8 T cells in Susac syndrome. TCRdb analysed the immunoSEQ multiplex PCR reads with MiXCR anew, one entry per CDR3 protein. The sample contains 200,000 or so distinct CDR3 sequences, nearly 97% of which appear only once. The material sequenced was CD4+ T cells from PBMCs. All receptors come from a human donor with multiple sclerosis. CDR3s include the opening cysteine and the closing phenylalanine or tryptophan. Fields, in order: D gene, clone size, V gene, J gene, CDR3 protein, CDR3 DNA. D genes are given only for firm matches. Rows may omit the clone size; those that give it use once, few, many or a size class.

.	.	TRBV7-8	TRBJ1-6	CASLPATYNSPLHF	TGTGCCAGCTTACCCGCGACCTATAATTCACCCCTCCACTTT
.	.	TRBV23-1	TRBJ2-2	CASIAGQNPVANTGELFF	TGCGCCAGCATTGCCGGACAGAACCCGGTCGCGAACACCGGGGAGCTGTTTTTT
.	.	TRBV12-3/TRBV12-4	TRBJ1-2	CASSFGGVRYGYTF	TGTGCCAGCAGTTTCGGGGGTGTACGGTATGGCTACACCTTC
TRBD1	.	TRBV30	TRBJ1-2	CAWRTTGGYGYTF	TGTGCCTGGAGGACTACAGGGGGCTATGGCTACACCTTC
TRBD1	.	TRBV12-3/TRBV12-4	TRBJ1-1	CASSSDRVIEAFF	TGTGCCAGCTCGAGTGACAGGGTTATTGAAGCTTTCTTT
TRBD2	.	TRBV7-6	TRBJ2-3	CASSFGLAGGTPTDTQYF	TGTGCCAGCAGCTTCGGACTAGCGGGGGGGACACCCACAGATACGCAGTATTTT
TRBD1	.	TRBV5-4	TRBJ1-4	CASSLQGAGEKLFF	TGTGCCAGCAGCCTACAGGGGGCGGGAGAAAAACTGTTTTTT
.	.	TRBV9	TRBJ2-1	CASSVGSGGFVDEQFF	TGTGCCAGCAGCGTTGGGTCCGGGGGCTTCGTAGATGAGCAGTTCTTC
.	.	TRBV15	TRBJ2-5	CATSRPGLQETQYF	TGTGCCACCAGCAGGCCCGGGTTACAAGAGACCCAGTACTTC
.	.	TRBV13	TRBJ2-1	CASSRVGGTEYYNEQFF	TGTGCCAGCAGCCGCGTAGGAGGGACAGAATACTACAATGAGCAGTTCTTC
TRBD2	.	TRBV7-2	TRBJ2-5	CASSLTGTIPDYF	TGTGCCAGCAGCCTCACCGGGACTATCCCCGACTACTTC
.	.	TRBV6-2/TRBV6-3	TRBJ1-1	CASRDLVTTNTEAFF	TGTGCCAGCCGAGACTTGGTCACGACCAACACTGAAGCTTTCTTT
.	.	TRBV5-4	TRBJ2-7	CASSPPGTYEQYF	TGTGCCAGCAGCCCCCCAGGGACCTACGAGCAGTACTTC
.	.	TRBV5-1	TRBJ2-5	CASSSWYQETQYF	TGCGCCAGCAGCTCCTGGTACCAAGAGACCCAGTACTTC
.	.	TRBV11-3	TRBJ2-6	CASSQKMGGSGANVLTF	TGTGCCAGCAGCCAGAAGATGGGGGGCTCTGGGGCCAACGTCCTGACTTTC
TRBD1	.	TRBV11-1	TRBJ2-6	CASSLGRTGGLTPSGANVLTF	TGTGCCAGCAGCTTAGGGCGGACAGGGGGCCTGACACCCTCTGGGGCCAACGTCCTGACTTTC
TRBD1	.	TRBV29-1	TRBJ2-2	CSAGSWTGGTGELFF	TGCAGCGCCGGGTCGTGGACAGGGGGCACCGGGGAGCTGTTTTTT
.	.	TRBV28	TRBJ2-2	CASSGPGDTGELFF	TGTGCCAGCAGCGGACCTGGGGACACCGGGGAGCTGTTTTTT
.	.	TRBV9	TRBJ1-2	CASSAVRLDGYTF	TGTGCCAGCAGCGCCGTTCGCCTGGATGGCTACACCTTC
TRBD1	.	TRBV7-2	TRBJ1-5	CASSFRGVPNQPQHF	TGTGCCAGCAGCTTCAGGGGGGTCCCCAATCAGCCCCAGCATTTT
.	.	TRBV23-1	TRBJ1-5	CASSQSYDQPQHF	TGCGCCAGCAGTCAATCATACGATCAGCCCCAGCATTTT
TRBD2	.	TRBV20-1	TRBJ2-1	CSANPDSSGGYNEQFF	TGCAGTGCCAACCCCGACTCTAGCGGGGGATACAATGAGCAGTTCTTC
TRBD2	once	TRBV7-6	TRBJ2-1	CASSLRTSGSSYNEQFF	TGTGCCAGCAGCCTGAGGACTAGCGGAAGCTCCTACAATGAGCAGTTCTTC
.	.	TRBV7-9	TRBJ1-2	CASSSPSEGGIYGYTF	TGTGCCAGCAGCTCCCCCTCAGAGGGGGGTATCTATGGCTACACCTTC
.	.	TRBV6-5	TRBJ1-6	CASSYQNSPLHF	TGTGCCAGCAGTTATCAAAATTCACCCCTCCACTTT
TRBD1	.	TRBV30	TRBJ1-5	CAWNPSGGRNQPQHF	TGTGCCTGGAACCCCTCAGGGGGCCGCAATCAGCCCCAGCATTTT
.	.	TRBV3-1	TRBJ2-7	CASSFSGLSYEQYF	TGTGCCAGCAGCTTTTCCGGGCTATCCTACGAGCAGTACTTC
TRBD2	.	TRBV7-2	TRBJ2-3	CASSSLKGSGGYTDTQYF	TGTGCCAGCAGCTCCCTAAAGGGTAGCGGGGGTTACACAGATACGCAGTATTTT
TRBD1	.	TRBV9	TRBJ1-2	CASSVGTGLNYGYTF	TGTGCCAGCAGCGTCGGGACAGGGTTGAACTATGGCTACACCTTC
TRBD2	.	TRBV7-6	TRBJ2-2	CASSLPRHSGLTGELFF	TGTGCCAGCAGCTTGCCACGACATTCGGGACTAACCGGGGAGCTGTTTTTT
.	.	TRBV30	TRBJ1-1	CAWTRRRGTEAFF	TGTGCCTGGACCCGGAGGAGGGGCACTGAAGCTTTCTTT